This T cell receptor beta chain was documented in a study of T cell responses to AZD1222 COVID-19 vaccine. Whole-study findings and limits: It should be noted that donors were predominantly white British and more often female, and clonal diversity was possibly underestimated. Mapped onto spike, vaccine-associated CD4 TCRs spanned it and were dominant at 160-218 and 743-854. None of the repertoires were sampled until the peak T cell response had passed. Targeting of unmutated variant regions was reportedly seen in nearly half of spike-specific TCRs.

Germline lookup yields CDR1 LGHNA and CDR2 YNFKEQ. Trimming cost V 0 bases and J 4 bases, with 13 bases left between them. The CDR3 covers 16 residues. Turning to this clone: What it recognizes is unknown.

Method: immunoSEQ multiplex PCR; TCRdb's copy keeps in-frame clones and lacks some. The sample consists of tens of thousands of clones, 60% to 85% of them appearing once. The TCR was taken from an adult who received the AZD1222 COVID-19 vaccine. The starting material was peripheral blood, obtained 28 days after the second AZD1222 dose. The chain employs TRBV4-2 and TRBJ1-5; D is unclear. This CDR3 reads CASSQEVARKNQPQHF. In DNA, the CDR3 is TGTGCCAGCAGCCAAGAAGTGGCGAGAAAGAATCAGCCCCAGCATTTT.